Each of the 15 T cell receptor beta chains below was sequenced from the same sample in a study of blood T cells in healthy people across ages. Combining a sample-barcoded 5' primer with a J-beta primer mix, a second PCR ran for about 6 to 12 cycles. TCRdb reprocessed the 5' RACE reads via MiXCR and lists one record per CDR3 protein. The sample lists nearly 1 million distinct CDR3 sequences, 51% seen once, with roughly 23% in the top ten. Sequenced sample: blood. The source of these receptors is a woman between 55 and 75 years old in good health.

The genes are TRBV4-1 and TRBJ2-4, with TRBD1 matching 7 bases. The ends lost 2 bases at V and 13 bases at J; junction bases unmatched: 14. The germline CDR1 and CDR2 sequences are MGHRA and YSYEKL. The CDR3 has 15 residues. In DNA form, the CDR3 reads TGCGCCAGCAGCCAACCGGGACAGAGAAACAATGAGCAGTACTTC. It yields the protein CASSQPGQRNNEQYF.

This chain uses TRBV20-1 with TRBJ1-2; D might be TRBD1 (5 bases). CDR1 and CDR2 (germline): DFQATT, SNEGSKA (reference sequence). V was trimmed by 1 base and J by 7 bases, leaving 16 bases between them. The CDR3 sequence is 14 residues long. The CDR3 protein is CSARAQGVSSGYTF. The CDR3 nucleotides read TGCAGTGCTAGAGCTCAGGGAGTTTCAAGTGGCTACACCTTC.

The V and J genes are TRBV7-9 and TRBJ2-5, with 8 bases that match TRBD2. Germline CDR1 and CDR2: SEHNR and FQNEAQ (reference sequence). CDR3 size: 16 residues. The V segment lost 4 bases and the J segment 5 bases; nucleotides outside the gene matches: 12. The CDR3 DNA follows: TGTGCCAGCAGCTCCTCCGGGACTAGGGTTTCGGAGACCCAGTACTTC. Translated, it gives CASSSSGTRVSETQYF.

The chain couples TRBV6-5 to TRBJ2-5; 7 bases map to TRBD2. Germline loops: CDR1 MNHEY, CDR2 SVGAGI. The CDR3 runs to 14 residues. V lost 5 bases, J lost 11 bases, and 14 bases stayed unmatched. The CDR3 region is CASSGDYSYNEQYF. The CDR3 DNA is TGTGCCAGCAGTGGGGACTATTCCTACAATGAGCAGTACTTC.

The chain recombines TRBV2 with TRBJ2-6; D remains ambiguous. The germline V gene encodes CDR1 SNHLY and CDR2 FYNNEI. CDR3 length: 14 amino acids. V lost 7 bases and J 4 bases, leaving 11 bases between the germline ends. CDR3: CASIGGSGANVLTF. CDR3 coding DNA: TGTGCCAGCATAGGCGGATCAGGGGCCAACGTCCTGACTTTC.

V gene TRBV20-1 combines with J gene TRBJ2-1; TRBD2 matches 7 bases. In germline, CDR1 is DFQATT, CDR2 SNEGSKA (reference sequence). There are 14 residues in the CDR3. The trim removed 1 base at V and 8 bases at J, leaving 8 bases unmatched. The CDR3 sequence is CSARALARGHEQFF. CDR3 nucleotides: TGCAGTGCTAGAGCACTAGCGAGGGGCCATGAGCAGTTCTTC.

CDR3 in DNA: TGTGCCAGCAGTTTAGGTGTCAGTTTGGGCTACGAGCAGTACTTC. This encodes CASSLGVSLGYEQYF. The chain employs TRBV27 and TRBJ2-4; D is unresolved. The end of the DNA aligns better with TRBJ2-7, so the J call may be wrong. In germline, CDR1 is MNHEY, CDR2 SMNVEV (reference sequence). This CDR3 contains 15 residues.

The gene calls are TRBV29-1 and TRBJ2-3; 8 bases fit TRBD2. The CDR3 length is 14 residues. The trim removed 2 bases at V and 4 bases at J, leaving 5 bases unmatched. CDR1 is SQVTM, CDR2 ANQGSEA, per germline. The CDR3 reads CSVEPAREADTQYF. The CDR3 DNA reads TGCAGCGTTGAACCTGCGCGGGAGGCAGATACGCAGTATTTT.

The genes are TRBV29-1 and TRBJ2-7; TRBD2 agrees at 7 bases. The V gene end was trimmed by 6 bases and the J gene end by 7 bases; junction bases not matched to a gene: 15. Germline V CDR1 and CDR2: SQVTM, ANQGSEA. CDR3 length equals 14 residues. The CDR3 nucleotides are TGCAGCGTGCGAAAAGCGGGAAAGGGCAATGAGCAGTACTTC. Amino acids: CSVRKAGKGNEQYF.

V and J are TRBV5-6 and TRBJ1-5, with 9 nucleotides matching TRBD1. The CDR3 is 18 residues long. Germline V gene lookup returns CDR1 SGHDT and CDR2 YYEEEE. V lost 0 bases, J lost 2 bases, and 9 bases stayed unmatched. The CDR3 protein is CASSLAGTGGLGNQPQHF. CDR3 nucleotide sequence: TGTGCCAGCAGCTTGGCCGGAACAGGGGGCTTGGGCAATCAGCCCCAGCATTTT.

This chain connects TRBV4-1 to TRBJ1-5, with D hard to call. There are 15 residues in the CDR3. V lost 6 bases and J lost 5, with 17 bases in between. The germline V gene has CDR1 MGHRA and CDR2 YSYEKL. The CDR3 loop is CASRQRSYSDQPQHF. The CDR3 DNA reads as TGCGCCAGCAGGCAAAGGTCTTATTCGGATCAGCCCCAGCATTTT.

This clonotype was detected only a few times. CDR3 protein: CASSQDGTTGANVLTF. The CDR3 nucleotides read TGCGCCAGCAGCCAAGACGGGACCACTGGGGCCAACGTCCTGACTTTC. The V gene is TRBV4-1, the J gene TRBJ2-6, with D possibly being TRBD1 or TRBD2 (5 bases each). The CDR3 contains 16 residues. Germline V gives CDR1 MGHRA, CDR2 YSYEKL. V shed 0 bases and J shed 2 bases, with 8 bases lying between them.

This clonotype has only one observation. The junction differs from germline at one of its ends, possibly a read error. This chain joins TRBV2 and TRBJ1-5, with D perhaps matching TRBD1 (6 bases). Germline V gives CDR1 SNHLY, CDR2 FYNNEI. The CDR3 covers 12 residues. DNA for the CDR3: TGTGCCAGCAAGACAGGCAATCCGCCCCAGCATTTT. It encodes CASKTGNPPQHF.

This chain's CDR3 is CASSPLAAAGGDEQYF. For the CDR3, the DNA is TGTGCCAGCTCACCTCTTGCAGCTGCGGGGGGCGACGAGCAGTACTTC. The V gene is TRBV18, the J gene TRBJ2-5; 8 bases agree with TRBD2. The J call is in doubt because the DNA end fits TRBJ2-7 better. CDR3 length: 16 amino acids. Germline CDR1 reads KGHSH; CDR2 reads LQKENI.

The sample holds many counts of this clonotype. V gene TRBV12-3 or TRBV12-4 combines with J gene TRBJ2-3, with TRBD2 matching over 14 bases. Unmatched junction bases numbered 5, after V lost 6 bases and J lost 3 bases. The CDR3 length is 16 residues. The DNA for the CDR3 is TGTGCCAGCAGCCCTGGACTAGCGGGAGGTACAGATACGCAGTATTTT. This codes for CASSPGLAGGTDTQYF.